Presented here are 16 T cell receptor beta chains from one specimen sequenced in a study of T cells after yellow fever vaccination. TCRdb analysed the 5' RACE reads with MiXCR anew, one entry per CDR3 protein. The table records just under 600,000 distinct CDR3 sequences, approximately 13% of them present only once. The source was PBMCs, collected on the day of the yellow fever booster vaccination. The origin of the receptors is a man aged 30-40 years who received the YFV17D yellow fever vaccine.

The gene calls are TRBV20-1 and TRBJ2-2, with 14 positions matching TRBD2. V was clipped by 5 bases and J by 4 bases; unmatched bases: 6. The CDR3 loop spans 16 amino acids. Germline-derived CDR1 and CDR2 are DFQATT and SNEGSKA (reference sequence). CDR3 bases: TGCAGTGCTGATACGGGACTAGCGGGAGTCACCGGGGAGCTGTTTTTT. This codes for CSADTGLAGVTGELFF.

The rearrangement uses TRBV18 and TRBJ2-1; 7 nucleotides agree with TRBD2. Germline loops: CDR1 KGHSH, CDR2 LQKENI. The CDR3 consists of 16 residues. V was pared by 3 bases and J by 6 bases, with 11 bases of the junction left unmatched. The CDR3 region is CASSPMFGGSLNEQFF. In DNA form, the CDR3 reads TGTGCCAGCTCACCGATGTTCGGCGGGAGTCTCAATGAGCAGTTCTTC.

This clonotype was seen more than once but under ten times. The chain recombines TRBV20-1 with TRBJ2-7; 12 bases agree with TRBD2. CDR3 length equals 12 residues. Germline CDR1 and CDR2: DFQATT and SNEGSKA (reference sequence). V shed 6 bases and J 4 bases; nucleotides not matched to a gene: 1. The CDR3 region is CSAGTSGYEQYF. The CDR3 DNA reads TGCAGTGCCGGGACTAGCGGGTACGAGCAGTACTTC.

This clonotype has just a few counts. CDR3 region: CASLPTAGAGGELFF. In DNA, the CDR3 is TGCGCCAGCCTGCCAACGGCAGGGGCTGGGGGGGAGCTGTTTTTT. The chain has TRBV5-1 and TRBJ2-2; TRBD1 might be the D (6 bases). V gave up 7 bases and J gave up 8 bases, with 21 bases separating them. Germline loops: CDR1 SGHRS, CDR2 YFSETQ. CDR3 length: 15 residues.

The chain's CDR3 is CASSSSDAPGTWVSSYNEQFF. The CDR3 DNA reads TGCGCCAGCAGCTCCTCGGACGCCCCCGGCACATGGGTTTCCTCCTACAATGAGCAGTTCTTC. V usage is TRBV4-1 and J usage is TRBJ2-1; D remains unclear. Trimming cost V 5 bases and J 0 bases, with 29 bases left between them. Germline lookup yields CDR1 MGHRA and CDR2 YSYEKL. This CDR3 contains 21 residues.

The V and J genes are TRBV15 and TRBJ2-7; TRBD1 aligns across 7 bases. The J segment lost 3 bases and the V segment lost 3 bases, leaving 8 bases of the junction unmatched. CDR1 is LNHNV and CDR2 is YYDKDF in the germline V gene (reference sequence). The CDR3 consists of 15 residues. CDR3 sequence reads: CATSSSPGQIYEQYF. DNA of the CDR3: TGTGCCACCAGCAGTTCCCCGGGACAGATCTACGAGCAGTACTTC. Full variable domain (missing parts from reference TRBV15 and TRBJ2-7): DAMVIQNPRYQVTQFGKPVTLSCSQTLNHNVMYWYQQKSSQAPKLLFHYYDKDFNNEADTPDNFQSRRPNTSFCFLDIRSPGLGDTAMYLCATSSSPGQIYEQYFGPGTRLTVT.

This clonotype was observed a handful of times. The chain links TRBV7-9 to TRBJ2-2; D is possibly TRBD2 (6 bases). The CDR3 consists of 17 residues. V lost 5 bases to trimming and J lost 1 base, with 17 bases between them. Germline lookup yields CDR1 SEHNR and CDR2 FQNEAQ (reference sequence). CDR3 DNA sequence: TGTGCCAGCAGCCTTCCCCTGACTAGGCAGAACACCGGGGAGCTGTTTTTT. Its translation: CASSLPLTRQNTGELFF.

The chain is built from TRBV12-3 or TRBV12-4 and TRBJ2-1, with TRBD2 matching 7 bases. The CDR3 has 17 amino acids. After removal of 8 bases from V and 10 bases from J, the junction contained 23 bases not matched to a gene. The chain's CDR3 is CASAGALGLAAGKEQFF. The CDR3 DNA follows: TGTGCCAGCGCTGGGGCTTTGGGGCTAGCGGCCGGTAAAGAGCAGTTCTTC.

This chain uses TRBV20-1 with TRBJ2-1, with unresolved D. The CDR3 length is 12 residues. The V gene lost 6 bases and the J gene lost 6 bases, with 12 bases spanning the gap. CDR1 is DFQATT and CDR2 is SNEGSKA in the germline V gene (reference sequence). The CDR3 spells CSAPPSSNEQFF. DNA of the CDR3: TGCAGTGCACCCCCGTCGAGCAATGAGCAGTTCTTC.

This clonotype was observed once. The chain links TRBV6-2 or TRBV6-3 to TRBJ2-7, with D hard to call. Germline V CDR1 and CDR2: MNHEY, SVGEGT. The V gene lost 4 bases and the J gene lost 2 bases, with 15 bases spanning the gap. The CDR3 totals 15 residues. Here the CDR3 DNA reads TGTGCCAGCAGTTTTCGACCCCTACTACCCTACGAGCAGTACTTC. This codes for CASSFRPLLPYEQYF.

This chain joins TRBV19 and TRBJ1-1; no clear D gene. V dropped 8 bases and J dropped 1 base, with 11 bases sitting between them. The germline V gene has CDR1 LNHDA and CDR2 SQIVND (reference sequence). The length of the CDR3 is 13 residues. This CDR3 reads CASARWGNTEAFF. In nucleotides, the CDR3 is TGTGCCAGTGCACGTTGGGGGAACACTGAAGCTTTCTTT.

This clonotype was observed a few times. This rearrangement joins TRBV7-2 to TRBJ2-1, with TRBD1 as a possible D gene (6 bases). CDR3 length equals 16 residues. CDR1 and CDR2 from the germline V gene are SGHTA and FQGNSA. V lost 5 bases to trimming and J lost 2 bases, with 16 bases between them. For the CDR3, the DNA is TGTGCCAGCAGCCGGACAGCCCAACCGACCTACAATGAGCAGTTCTTC. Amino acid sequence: CASSRTAQPTYNEQFF.

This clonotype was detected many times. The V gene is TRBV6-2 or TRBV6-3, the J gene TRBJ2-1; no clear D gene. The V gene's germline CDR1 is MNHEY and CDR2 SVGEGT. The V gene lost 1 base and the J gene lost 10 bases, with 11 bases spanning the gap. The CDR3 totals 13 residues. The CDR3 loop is CASSYFLLREQFF. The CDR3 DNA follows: TGTGCCAGCAGTTACTTTCTCCTCAGGGAGCAGTTCTTC.

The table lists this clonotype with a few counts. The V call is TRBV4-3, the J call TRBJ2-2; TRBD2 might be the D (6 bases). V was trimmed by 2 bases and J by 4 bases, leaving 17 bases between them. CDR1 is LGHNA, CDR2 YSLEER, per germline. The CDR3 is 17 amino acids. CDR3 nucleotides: TGCGCCAGCAGCCAACAGCTACTAGCCCGCAGCACCGGGGAGCTGTTTTTT. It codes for CASSQQLLARSTGELFF.

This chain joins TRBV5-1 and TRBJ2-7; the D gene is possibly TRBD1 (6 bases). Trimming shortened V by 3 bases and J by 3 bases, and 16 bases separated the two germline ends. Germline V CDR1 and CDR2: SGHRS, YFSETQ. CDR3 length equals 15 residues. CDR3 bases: TGCGCCAGCAGCTCGGACTGGGGCAGGGGCTACGAGCAGTACTTC. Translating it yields CASSSDWGRGYEQYF.

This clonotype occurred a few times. DNA of the CDR3: TGTGCCAGCAGCCTCCCGACTAGCGGAGTTCAAGATACGCAGTATTTT. It specifies CASSLPTSGVQDTQYF. The chain uses TRBV7-2 and TRBJ2-3; 9 nucleotides match TRBD2. With V trimmed by 5 bases and J by 5 bases, 11 bases remained unmatched. Per germline, CDR1 SGHTA and CDR2 FQGNSA. The CDR3 spans 16 residues. Combining the CDR3 with reference TRBV7-2 and TRBJ2-3 gives the whole variable domain GAGVSQSPSNKVTEKGKDVELRCDPISGHTALYWYRQSLGQGLEFLIYFQGNSAPDKSGLPSDRFSAERTGGSVSTLTIQRTQQEDSAVYLCASSLPTSGVQDTQYFGPGTRLTVL.